Sequencing of this TCR beta chain was carried out in a study of monozygotic twins with inflammatory bowel disease. Using the 5' RACE reads, TCRdb records one entry per CDR3 protein without DNA. Recorded for this sample: more than 300,000 distinct CDR3 sequences. This CDR3 spans 16 amino acids. The clonotype originates from a human donor with ulcerative colitis or Crohn's disease, or a healthy co-twin of an affected twin (not recorded which). The sample comprised blood. The V gene is TRBV21-1, the J gene TRBJ2-7; absent DNA, TCRdb's TRBD2 call cannot be checked. TRBV21-1 corresponds to a pseudogene. The CDR3 region is CASSKPTSGVSYEQYF.